These 22 T cell receptor beta chains were all obtained from the same sample, sequenced in a study of T cells in Graves' hyperthyroidism and ophthalmopathy. The CDR3 regions of TCR beta were amplified from RNA transcripts. Using the HTBI primer set, a first-round RT-PCR was run on the TCR CDR3. From the multiplex PCR reads, TCRdb called clonotypes with MiXCR, one entry per CDR3 protein. The sample holds under 800,000 distinct CDR3 sequences, 12% to 15% seen once. Sequencing was carried out using blood. These receptors were taken from a woman between 18 and 29 years old with Graves' hyperthyroidism.

A single count supports this clonotype. The chain combines TRBV20-1 with TRBJ1-2; 7 bases line up with TRBD1. The CDR3 has 15 residues. With V trimmed by 1 base and J by 1 base, 6 bases remained unmatched. Germline V gives CDR1 DFQATT, CDR2 SNEGSKA (reference sequence). The CDR3 region has the DNA TGCAGTGCTAGAGCACCGGGACAGCATAACTATGGCTACACCTTC. Its translation is CSARAPGQHNYGYTF.

This clonotype has ten or more counts. The genes are TRBV6-1 and TRBJ2-4; perhaps TRBD1 as D (8 bases). Germline lookup yields CDR1 MNHNS and CDR2 SASEGT. CDR3 size: 16 residues. V lost 5 bases to trimming and J lost 1 base, with 15 bases between them. CDR3 residues: CASSSTGGGAKNIQYF. Here the CDR3 DNA reads TGTGCCAGCAGTTCCACAGGGGGGGGGGCCAAAAACATTCAGTACTTC.

This clonotype was counted many times. The chain links TRBV7-8 to TRBJ2-1, with 8 bases aligning to TRBD2. Germline CDR1 reads SGHVS; CDR2 reads FQNEAQ. J gave up 13 bases and V 0 bases, and 2 bases lay outside the gene matches. The CDR3 extends over 12 amino acids. In DNA, the CDR3 is TGTGCCAGCAGCTTAGCGCTAGCGGGCCAGTTCTTC. Amino acid sequence: CASSLALAGQFF.

This clonotype was seen many times. This chain links TRBV12-3 or TRBV12-4 with TRBJ2-1; weak D call: TRBD2 (6 bases). This CDR3 is 12 amino acids long. V was pared by 6 bases and J by 7 bases, with 10 bases between. The CDR3 region is CASSFGGNEQFF. For the CDR3, the DNA is TGTGCCAGCAGCTTCGGGGGAAATGAGCAGTTCTTC.

This clonotype was seen a handful of times. This chain connects TRBV7-2 to TRBJ2-7; TRBD2 aligns across 12 bases. The CDR3 extends over 15 amino acids. Germline loops: CDR1 SGHTA, CDR2 FQGNSA. Trimming cost V 4 bases and J 5 bases; bases outside gene matches: 6. The CDR3 nucleotides are TGTGCCAGCAGCTCTAGCGGGAGGGCCTTGAACGAGCAGTACTTC. It encodes CASSSSGRALNEQYF.

This clonotype was seen ten or more times. CDR3 coding DNA: TGCGCCAGCAGCCAAGATTTTGAGAGGACAGGGAGGAACATTCAGTACTTC. Protein: CASSQDFERTGRNIQYF. The J gene is TRBJ2-4, the V gene TRBV4-1; TRBD1 matches 8 bases. Looked up from germline, CDR1 is MGHRA and CDR2 is YSYEKL. This CDR3 has 17 residues. V dropped 0 bases and J dropped 7; count of bases not matched to a gene: 11.

In this sample, this clonotype turned up many times. The chain couples TRBV20-1 to TRBJ2-7; 7 bases map to TRBD1. CDR1 is DFQATT and CDR2 is SNEGSKA in the germline V gene (reference sequence). V lost 0 bases to trimming and J lost 4 bases; unmatched junction nucleotides: 6. The CDR3 contains 14 residues. This CDR3 reads CSARDQDRSYEQYF. CDR3 DNA: TGCAGTGCTAGAGATCAGGACAGGAGTTACGAGCAGTACTTC.

This clonotype was seen more than once but under ten times. The chain couples TRBV27 to TRBJ2-6, with D possibly TRBD2 on 6 matching bases. Between the trimmed V and J ends, which lost 0 bases and 4 bases, there was a span of 16 bases. Germline V lookup: CDR1 MNHEY, CDR2 SMNVEV (reference sequence). CDR3 length equals 18 residues. This CDR3 is CASSLSVLRGSGANVLTF. In DNA form, the CDR3 reads TGTGCCAGCAGTTTATCCGTTTTACGGGGGTCCGGGGCCAACGTCCTGACTTTC.

The table lists this clonotype with a few counts. This could be a read error, since a much larger clone is one nucleotide away. The chain couples TRBV18 to TRBJ2-1; D is possibly TRBD2 (5 bases). TRBJ2-7 matches the DNA end more closely, so the J call is doubtful. CDR3 size: 15 residues. CDR1 is KGHSH and CDR2 is LQKENI in the germline V gene. The CDR3 DNA reads as TGTGCCAGCTCACCTTGGGAGCGCCGCTACAATGAGCAGTACTTC. Translation: CASSPWERRYNEQYF.

This clonotype was observed at least ten times. This sequence joins TRBV29-1 and TRBJ2-2, with D perhaps TRBD2 (5 bases). The length of the CDR3 is 16 residues. Germline V gene data show CDR1 as SQVTM and CDR2 as ANQGSEA. The V gene lost 6 bases and the J gene lost 0 bases, with 17 bases spanning the gap. The CDR3 coding sequence is TGCAGCGTCGCCGTCCCACTAGTAGCGAACACCGGGGAGCTGTTTTTT. It is translated as CSVAVPLVANTGELFF.

This clonotype was detected many times. The chain is built from TRBV12-3 or TRBV12-4 and TRBJ2-7; no clear D. Trimming pared 9 bases from V and 6 bases from J, leaving 12 bases between. This CDR3 contains 11 residues. As DNA, the CDR3 is TGTGCCAGTGAAGGTTTGGGCGAGCAGTACTTC. This gives the protein CASEGLGEQYF.

This clonotype was seen ten or more times. The V call is TRBV7-2, the J call TRBJ2-2; 9 bases align to TRBD2. The CDR3 extends over 21 amino acids. V lost 7 bases to trimming and J lost 1 base; unmatched junction nucleotides: 22. Germline CDR1 is SGHTA and CDR2 is FQGNSA. The CDR3 sequence: CASTPRLGWLAGIMNTGELFF. Written as DNA, the CDR3 is TGTGCCAGCACCCCCAGATTGGGATGGCTAGCGGGGATTATGAACACCGGGGAGCTGTTTTTT.

This clonotype has just one count. Given a much more abundant clone one base away, this may be a read error. The CDR3: CASSELLDRGSLYGYTF. As DNA, the CDR3 is TGTGCCAGCAGCGAATTACTGGACAGGGGGTCTCTCTATGGCTACACCTTC. The chain carries TRBV5-6 and TRBJ1-2, with 10 bases that match TRBD1. The germline V gene encodes CDR1 SGHDT and CDR2 YYEEEE. The CDR3 consists of 17 residues. The J segment lost 4 bases and the V segment lost 4 bases, leaving 13 bases of the junction unmatched.

The genes are TRBV24-1 and TRBJ2-2, with 7 bases aligning to TRBD1. The junction had 8 bases not matched to a gene; V was cut back by 5 bases and J by 6 bases. The CDR3 sequence is 15 residues long. Germline V gene sequence: CDR1 KGHDR, CDR2 SFDVKD. The CDR3 reads CATSATTGPAGELFF. The CDR3 DNA is TGTGCCACCAGTGCCACGACAGGGCCCGCCGGGGAGCTGTTTTTT.

This clonotype was counted a single time. Germline and junction disagree at one end, which may indicate a read error. The V and J genes are TRBV7-9 and TRBJ2-1; no definite D call. Looked up from germline, CDR1 is SEHNR and CDR2 is FQNEAQ (reference sequence). The CDR3 consists of 8 residues. The CDR3 bases are TGTGCCTACAATGAGCAGCTCTTC. This codes for CAYNEQLF.

The table lists this clonotype with a few counts. The genes are TRBV6-1 and TRBJ2-5; the match to TRBD2 covers 12 bases. Germline loops: CDR1 MNHNS, CDR2 SASEGT. J lost 8 bases, V lost 5 bases, and 18 bases had no gene match. The CDR3 is 18 amino acids. CDR3 region: CASSQALWTSGTGGTQYF. As DNA, the CDR3 is TGTGCCAGCAGTCAGGCCCTTTGGACTAGCGGGACCGGGGGAACCCAGTACTTC.

In this sample, this clonotype turned up many times. V gene TRBV7-2 combines with J gene TRBJ2-5, with 14 positions matching TRBD2. This CDR3 is built from 19 residues. V shed 1 base, J shed 5 bases, and the junction held 12 bases outside the gene matches. Germline V gene lookup returns CDR1 SGHTA and CDR2 FQGNSA. CDR3 sequence reads: CASSLEGTSGRARRETQYF. CDR3 DNA sequence: TGTGCCAGCAGCTTAGAAGGGACTAGCGGGAGAGCTCGAAGGGAGACCCAGTACTTC.

This chain uses TRBV12-3 or TRBV12-4 with TRBJ2-5; TRBD2 is a possible D gene (6 bases). Trimming took 2 bases from V and 0 from J, leaving 16 bases between them. This CDR3 spans 17 amino acids. Here the CDR3 DNA reads TGTGCCAGCAGTTTAAGGCGGGGACCTTTGTACCAAGAGACCCAGTACTTC. Translation gives CASSLRRGPLYQETQYF.

The CDR3 region is CSVYLYIGASEQFF. The DNA for the CDR3 is TGCAGCGTCTACCTCTACATAGGAGCGAGTGAGCAGTTCTTC. V is TRBV29-1 and J is TRBJ2-1; D is unclear. V was shortened by 6 bases and J by 9 bases, with 21 bases between the two germline ends. This CDR3 is built from 14 residues. Germline values: CDR1 SQVTM, CDR2 ANQGSEA.

The chain joins TRBV19 to TRBJ2-7, with a weak D call TRBD1 (8 bases). The germline V gene encodes CDR1 LNHDA and CDR2 SQIVND (reference sequence). V lost 6 bases, J lost 2 bases, and 23 bases lay in between. CDR3 length: 17 residues. The DNA for the CDR3 is TGTGCCAGTAGCCCCACAGGGGGTCAGCGGGGTACCTACGAGCAGTACTTC. This sequence encodes CASSPTGGQRGTYEQYF.

There are many counts of this clonotype. The chain couples TRBV15 to TRBJ2-3, with 8 positions matching TRBD2. The CDR3 spans 17 residues. The trim removed 3 bases at V and 3 bases at J, leaving 11 bases unmatched. Germline CDR1 is LNHNV and CDR2 is YYDKDF (reference sequence). CDR3 sequence: CATSSFRGTSRTDTQYF. In DNA form, the CDR3 reads TGTGCCACCAGCAGTTTCCGGGGGACTAGTCGGACAGATACGCAGTATTTT.

Points on this clonotype: This likely comes from a read error, as the CDR3 has no conserved phenylalanine or tryptophan at its end. V usage is TRBV6-1 and J usage is TRBJ2-2, with D possibly being TRBD1 (6 bases). From germline, CDR1 is MNHNS and CDR2 SASEGT. This CDR3 spans 15 amino acids. V was shortened by 6 bases and J by 0 bases, with 11 bases between the two germline ends. CDR3 in DNA: TGTGCCAGCAGCTCTCGGGACACGAACACCGGGGAGCTGTTTTAT. It is translated as CASSSRDTNTGELFY.